This T cell receptor beta chain was recorded in a study of T cell responses to AZD1222 COVID-19 vaccine. Overall study findings and caveats: Unmutated variant regions reportedly attract nearly half of all spike-specific TCRs. Repertoires were obtained solely post-peak T cell response. Mostly white British, mostly female donors; authors suggested clonal diversity may be underestimated.

A note on this clone: Its antigen is not known.

Germline values: CDR1 SGHVS, CDR2 FQNEAQ. V was trimmed by 1 base and J by 7 bases, leaving 14 bases between them. The CDR3 runs 15 residues. Data came from immunoSEQ multiplex PCR; TCRdb stores just in-frame clones and leaves some out. The top ten hold 3.5% to 5% of the sample, which has 120,000 or so clones, around 92% seen once. The TCR comes from an adult in good health. The rearrangement uses TRBV7-8 and TRBJ1-5; no firm D call. This material consisted of peripheral blood, taken on day 0 of AZD1222 vaccination. The CDR3 coding sequence is TGTGCCAGCAGCTTAGTTGGAGGGATAAACCAGCCCCAGCATTTT. It translates to CASSLVGGINQPQHF.